The rows below give T cell receptor beta chains drawn from one sample of a study of blood T cell repertoires in COVID-19. Sequenced by immunoSEQ multiplex PCR; TCRdb stores in-frame clones only, minus some. The table lists hundreds of thousands of clones, roughly 84% of them singletons. Sequenced sample: peripheral blood. The receptors originated from a woman aged 40 to 50 who had recovered from COVID-19. CDR3s include the opening cysteine and the closing phenylalanine or tryptophan. Each record gives: CDR3 protein, CDR3 DNA, clone size, D gene, J gene, V gene. D genes are given only for firm matches. A row's size may be missing; if present it is once, few, many or a size class.

CASSSGQVRYF | TGTGCCAGCAGCTCTGGACAGGTTCGGTACTTC | once | TRBD1 | TRBJ2-5 | TRBV5-8
CASRGQGPEAFF | TGTGCCAGCAGGGGACAGGGTCCTGAAGCTTTCTTT | few | TRBD1 | TRBJ1-1 | TRBV9
CASSYGQGGNEQFF | TGTGCCAGCAGTTATGGACAGGGAGGCAATGAGCAGTTCTTC | - | TRBD1 | TRBJ2-1 | TRBV28
CASSLGQALFQETQYF | TGTGCCAGCAGCTTGGGACAGGCGTTATTCCAAGAGACCCAGTACTTC | - | - | TRBJ2-5 | TRBV5-6
CASSDSRGYGYTF | TGTGCCAGCAGTGACTCGCGGGGATATGGCTACACCTTC | once | - | TRBJ1-2 | TRBV6-4
CASSWGRSYEQYF | TGTGCCAGCAGCTGGGGCAGGTCCTACGAGCAGTACTTC | - | - | TRBJ2-7 | TRBV28
CASSEYKVANYGYTF | TGCGCCAGCAGTGAGTATAAAGTAGCTAACTATGGCTACACCTTC | - | - | TRBJ1-2 | TRBV10-1
CASSPAGAGELFF | TGTGCCAGCAGCCCGGCAGGGGCCGGGGAGCTGTTTTTT | - | - | TRBJ2-2 | TRBV5-6
CASSQDAAGGNTIYF | TGTGCCAGCAGCCAAGATGCGGCGGGGGGAAACACCATATATTTT | - | - | TRBJ1-3 | TRBV3-1/TRBV3-2
CASSSQVAAYYEQYF | TGTGCCAGCAGCTCGCAAGTAGCGGCATACTACGAGCAGTACTTC | - | - | TRBJ2-7 | TRBV11-3
CASSQGSGDTQYF | TGTGCCAGCAGTCAAGGATCGGGAGATACGCAGTATTTT | - | - | TRBJ2-3 | TRBV6-4
CASSQELGPGEQYF | TGCGCCAGCAGCCAAGAGCTAGGGCCGGGGGAGCAGTACTTC | - | - | TRBJ2-7 | TRBV4-1
CASSLARSSGNTIYF | TGTGCCAGCAGCTTAGCGAGGTCTTCTGGAAACACCATATATTTT | - | - | TRBJ1-3 | TRBV7-2
CASSLVGTERGAFF | TGTGCCAGCAGCTTAGTGGGGACAGAAAGAGGAGCTTTCTTT | - | TRBD1 | TRBJ1-1 | TRBV11-3
CASSQDRTGVGYTF | TGTGCCAGCAGCCAAGATCGGACAGGGGTCGGCTACACCTTC | - | TRBD1 | TRBJ1-2 | TRBV4-2
CASSLVSGVETQYF | TGTGCCAGCAGCTTAGTTAGCGGGGTGGAGACCCAGTACTTC | - | TRBD2 | TRBJ2-5 | TRBV11-1
CASKPQGTGELFF | TGCGCCAGCAAACCACAGGGGACCGGGGAGCTGTTTTTT | - | TRBD1 | TRBJ2-2 | TRBV5-1
CASRGTSDVETQYF | TGCGCCAGCAGGGGGACTAGCGACGTAGAGACCCAGTACTTC | few | TRBD2 | TRBJ2-5 | TRBV5-1
CASSSSSLHTDTQYF | TGTGCCAGCAGCTCCTCTTCACTCCACACAGATACGCAGTATTTT | - | - | TRBJ2-3 | TRBV7-9
CASSYSEGTYGYTF | TGTGCCAGCAGTTACTCAGAGGGTACCTATGGCTACACCTTC | - | - | TRBJ1-2 | TRBV6-5
CASTRLGGNTQYF | TGTGCCAGCACTCGATTGGGGGGGAATACGCAGTATTTT | - | TRBD2 | TRBJ2-3 | TRBV12-3/TRBV12-4
CASSLSQDLLYEQYF | TGTGCCAGCAGCCTTAGCCAGGACTTGCTCTACGAGCAGTACTTC | - | - | TRBJ2-7 | TRBV3-1/TRBV3-2
CASSLILTEGGNSGNTIYF | TGTGCCAGCAGCTTAATCCTAACTGAGGGAGGAAACTCTGGAAACACCATATATTTT | - | - | TRBJ1-3 | TRBV7-3
CARGLAPVYEQYF | TGTGCCAGGGGACTAGCTCCCGTCTACGAGCAGTACTTC | - | TRBD2 | TRBJ2-7 | TRBV3-1/TRBV3-2
CASTLGPSNYGYTF | TGTGCCAGTACTCTGGGGCCCTCTAACTATGGCTACACCTTC | - | - | TRBJ1-2 | TRBV19
CASSHRRQVDGTSGGQETQYF | TGTGCCAGCAGCCACAGGCGACAGGTCGACGGGACTAGCGGGGGCCAAGAGACCCAGTACTTC | - | TRBD2 | TRBJ2-5 | TRBV3-1/TRBV3-2
CASSPLMDRGRGAEAFF | TGTGCCAGCTCACCTCTAATGGACAGGGGGCGTGGGGCTGAAGCTTTCTTT | - | TRBD1 | TRBJ1-1 | TRBV18
CASSLGESGNTIYF | TGTGCCAGCAGCTTAGGAGAATCTGGAAACACCATATATTTT | - | - | TRBJ1-3 | TRBV11-3
CASSIWGVGNQPQHF | TGTGCCAGTAGTATATGGGGGGTTGGCAATCAGCCCCAGCATTTT | - | - | TRBJ1-5 | TRBV19
CASSYDSFEGYTF | TGTGCCAGCAGTTACGACAGCTTCGAGGGCTACACCTTC | once | - | TRBJ1-2 | TRBV6-5
CAINPGGGGTGELFF | TGTGCCATCAATCCCGGGGGGGGAGGCACCGGGGAGCTGTTTTTT | - | TRBD2 | TRBJ2-2 | TRBV10-3
CASTRDTAGELFF | TGTGCCAGCACCCGAGACACAGCCGGGGAGCTGTTTTTT | - | - | TRBJ2-2 | TRBV9
CASMRQGIQPQHF | TGTGCCAGCATGAGGCAGGGAATCCAGCCCCAGCATTTT | - | - | TRBJ1-5 | TRBV28
CASSIRDRGFDQPQHF | TGTGCCAGTAGTATAAGGGACAGGGGTTTTGATCAGCCCCAGCATTTT | - | TRBD1 | TRBJ1-5 | TRBV19
CASSLAAGLIYEQYF | TGCGCCAGCAGCTTGGCCGCGGGACTGATCTACGAGCAGTACTTC | few | - | TRBJ2-7 | TRBV5-1
CASSPIPAGYIAEQYF | TGTGCCAGCAGCCCTATCCCGGCGGGGTATATCGCCGAGCAGTACTTC | - | - | TRBJ2-7 | TRBV3-1/TRBV3-2
CASSLTGLDNQPQHF | TGTGCCAGCAGTTTGACAGGGTTGGACAATCAGCCCCAGCATTTT | few | TRBD1 | TRBJ1-5 | TRBV6-5
CASSLAVAGGQETQYF | TGTGCCAGCAGCTTAGCGGTTGCGGGGGGCCAAGAGACCCAGTACTTC | - | TRBD2 | TRBJ2-5 | TRBV7-2